This T cell receptor (beta chain) was profiled in a study of blood T cell repertoires in COVID-19. As for the study in general: Samples of COVID-19 (acute and convalescent) were obtained from the United States, Italy and Spain. Sources were T cells, B-cell-depleted T cells, or PBMCs; the material itself was cDNA or gDNA.

From germline, CDR1 is SGHNT and CDR2 YENEEA. The ends were cut back, 5 bases at V and 4 bases at J, with 18 bases in the middle. The CDR3 has 16 residues. In the source study's methods: Reference gene primer amplification yielded estimated nucleated cell counts. The method was immunoSEQ multiplex PCR; TCRdb's version includes in-frame clones alone and lacks a portion of them. V and J calls plus clone size are reproduced from that table; the DNA served to infer D and trimming. The data contain around 180,000 clones, less than 90% of them singletons. The sample was peripheral blood. The sequence was collected from a man between 65 and 85 years old with active or convalescent COVID-19. This chain joins TRBV11-3 and TRBJ2-1; D possibly corresponds to TRBD1 (5 bases). Written as DNA, the CDR3 is TGTGCCAGCAGCATAGGAAGGGGTGAAGGATACAATGAGCAGTTCTTC. Amino acid sequence: CASSIGRGEGYNEQFF.